This entry features one T cell receptor (beta chain) sequence. These data originate in a study of control samples from healthy donors and cancer patients. The assay was immunoSEQ multiplex PCR, and TCRdb's table has in-frame clones only and misses some. This table holds around 140,000 clones, roughly 89% found once. Sequences were obtained from PBMCs. The source of this sequence is a man between 50 and 59 years old with head and neck cancer.

The CDR3 DNA sequence: TGTGCCAGCAGTGCCGGGACAGGGTCAAGACATCAGCCCCAGCATTTT. It encodes CASSAGTGSRHQPQHF. This chain connects TRBV2 to TRBJ1-5, with 9 bases matching TRBD1. The germline V gene has CDR1 SNHLY and CDR2 FYNNEI. The CDR3 contains 16 residues. J gave up 5 bases and V 4 bases, and 9 bases lay outside the gene matches.